One and the same sample provided the 7 T cell receptor beta chains below, sequenced in a study of cytomegalovirus exposure and HLA in healthy donors. PCR involved 60 Vbeta and 13 Jbeta primers. Assay: immunoSEQ multiplex PCR; the TCRdb copy retains only in-frame clones and omits some. The top ten hold around 2.5% of the sample, which has about 100,000 clones, around two thirds seen once. Source material: PBMCs. Every receptor here comes from a man in his forties or fifties in good health and CMV-seropositive.

The V and J genes are TRBV19 and TRBJ1-4, with 8 bases identical to TRBD1. CDR1 and CDR2 from the germline V gene are LNHDA and SQIVND (reference sequence). This CDR3 spans 15 amino acids. Losses at the gene ends were 8 bases for V and 7 bases for J; bases not matched to a gene: 12. DNA for the CDR3: TGTGCCAGTCGTTCGACCCAGGGGGCGGGTGAAAAACTGTTTTTT. Translating gives CASRSTQGAGEKLFF. The full variable domain, rest sourced from reference TRBV19 and TRBJ1-4, is DGGITQSPKYLFRKEGQNVTLSCEQNLNHDAMYWYRQDPGQGLRLIYYSQIVNDFQKGDIAEGYSVSREKKESFPLTVTSAQKNPTAFYLCASRSTQGAGEKLFFGSGTQLSVL.

The chain employs TRBV12-5 and TRBJ2-4; TRBD2 matches 7 bases. The CDR3 length is 16 residues. V lost 1 base to trimming and J lost 1 base; unmatched junction nucleotides: 4. Germline assignment: CDR1 LGHNT and CDR2 FRNRAP. In nucleotides, the CDR3 is TGTGCTAGTGGTTTGGGAACCGGGGGGGCCAAAAACATTCAGTACTTC. Protein sequence: CASGLGTGGAKNIQYF.

This chain uses TRBV19 with TRBJ1-5, with D unresolved. This CDR3 has 15 amino acids. Germline V gene lookup returns CDR1 LNHDA and CDR2 SQIVND (reference sequence). Trimming pared 0 bases from V and 7 bases from J, leaving 13 bases between. The CDR3 loop reads CASSIEIWAGQPQHF. The CDR3 DNA sequence: TGTGCCAGTAGTATAGAGATATGGGCTGGCCAGCCCCAGCATTTT.

The CDR3 spells CASSESSGQGYGYTF. CDR3 in DNA: TGTGCCAGCAGTGAATCCTCCGGACAGGGGTATGGCTACACCTTC. The chain is built from TRBV6-1 and TRBJ1-2; 9 bases are shared with TRBD1. CDR1 is MNHNS, CDR2 SASEGT, per germline. This CDR3 has 15 residues. The trim removed 2 bases at V and 5 bases at J, leaving 6 bases unmatched.

This sequence joins TRBV6-1 and TRBJ1-1; 7 nucleotides match TRBD1. This CDR3 contains 14 residues. The germline V gene has CDR1 MNHNS and CDR2 SASEGT. Trimming cost V 6 bases and J 0 bases; bases outside gene matches: 4. As DNA, the CDR3 is TGTGCCAGCAGCGAGCAGGGGGTGAACACTGAAGCTTTCTTT. Translated, it gives CASSEQGVNTEAFF.

This clone was seen a few times. The rearrangement uses TRBV5-6 and TRBJ1-1; possible D gene TRBD1, 5 bases. The CDR3 is 14 amino acids. CDR1 SGHDT and CDR2 YYEEEE come from the germline V gene. The V and J ends lost 2 bases and 1 base respectively, with 9 bases between them. The CDR3 bases are TGTGCCAGCAGCTTTGGACACCCGAACACTGAAGCTTTCTTT. It specifies CASSFGHPNTEAFF.

The genes are TRBV19 and TRBJ1-1; a possible D gene is TRBD1 (5 bases). This CDR3 comprises 15 residues. Trimming removed 5 bases from V and 4 bases from J, with 17 bases in between. Germline V gives CDR1 LNHDA, CDR2 SQIVND (reference sequence). CDR3 residues: CASSGGGEMVTEAFF. In DNA, the CDR3 is TGTGCCAGTAGTGGGGGAGGGGAGATGGTCACTGAAGCTTTCTTT. The complete variable domain, with remaining parts taken from reference TRBV19 and TRBJ1-1, reads DGGITQSPKYLFRKEGQNVTLSCEQNLNHDAMYWYRQDPGQGLRLIYYSQIVNDFQKGDIAEGYSVSREKKESFPLTVTSAQKNPTAFYLCASSGGGEMVTEAFFGQGTRLTVV.